This T cell receptor (beta chain) was identified in a study of shared clonotypes between healthy human individuals. Whole-study results and caveats: Represented diversity, genetic and exposure-history alike, was limited by few donors.

Germline CDR1 is SGHTA and CDR2 is FQGNSA. CDR3 length equals 13 residues. Between the trimmed V and J ends, which lost 2 bases and 4 bases, there was a span of 6 bases. Some clones are missing from TCRdb's copy, which holds only in-frame ones; the method was immunoSEQ multiplex PCR. This sample has 980,000 or so clones; 76% occur once, and the top ten carry approximately 1.5%. Comment on this clone: The antigen is not known.

This chain connects TRBV7-2 to TRBJ1-3, with D hard to call. What was sequenced was memory CD4+ T cells sorted from blood. Described subset: CD45RA-negative fraction. This clonotype originated in a man younger than 35 in good health. CDR3 DNA: TGTGCCAGCAGCTTAACCAGGGGAAACACCATATATTTT. This codes for CASSLTRGNTIYF.